The 26 T cell receptor beta chains in this list originate from one sample, sequenced in a study of cytomegalovirus exposure and HLA in healthy donors. The study ran its PCR with 60 Vbeta and 13 Jbeta primers. Sequencing used immunoSEQ multiplex PCR; TCRdb keeps in-frame clones, though not all of them. The table includes some 60,000 clones, more than 75% detected once. The material sequenced was PBMCs. The receptors shown here come from a male donor in good health and CMV-seronegative.

This clone occurred a few times. The rearrangement links TRBV30 to TRBJ2-3; 7 bases are a match to TRBD2. CDR1 and CDR2 (germline): GTSNPN, SVGIG (reference sequence). The length of the CDR3 is 15 residues. V dropped 4 bases and J dropped 2; count of bases not matched to a gene: 9. The CDR3 loop is CAWINRLAATDTQYF. The CDR3 DNA follows: TGTGCCTGGATTAACCGACTAGCCGCCACAGATACGCAGTATTTT.

V usage is TRBV2 and J usage is TRBJ1-1; no clear D. CDR1 SNHLY and CDR2 FYNNEI come from the germline V gene. This CDR3 region has 11 residues. V was cut by 6 bases and J by 4 bases, with 6 bases left in between. The CDR3, as DNA: TGTGCCAGCAGACAGATCACTGAAGCTTTCTTT. This gives the protein CASRQITEAFF.

The rearrangement links TRBV11-3 to TRBJ1-1; no reliable D call. Per the germline V gene, CDR1 is SGHNT and CDR2 is YENEEA. CDR3 length: 13 residues. V was clipped by 2 bases and J by 5 bases, with 9 bases between them. The chain's CDR3 is CASSLNFRTEAFF. The CDR3 region has the DNA TGTGCCAGCAGCTTAAATTTCCGGACTGAAGCTTTCTTT.

V usage is TRBV4-2 and J usage is TRBJ1-2; TRBD1 matches 7 bases. The CDR3 spans 15 residues. V was clipped by 1 base and J by 5 bases; unmatched bases: 7. Germline assignment: CDR1 LGHNA and CDR2 YNFKEQ. CDR3 amino acids: CASSQGPETGYGYTF. The CDR3 nucleotides read TGTGCCAGCAGCCAAGGTCCCGAGACAGGGTATGGCTACACCTTC.

The chain is built from TRBV25-1 and TRBJ1-2; D is undetermined. The V end was cut by 7 bases, the J end by 4 bases, with 13 bases between. This CDR3 spans 13 amino acids. The germline V gene has CDR1 MGHDK and CDR2 SYGVNS. The CDR3 region is CASTAPGLYGYTF. The CDR3 DNA reads TGTGCCAGCACCGCCCCAGGCCTCTATGGCTACACCTTC.

The chain is built from TRBV6-6 and TRBJ1-5; possible D gene TRBD1, 5 bases. Germline CDR1 MNHNY, CDR2 SVGAGI (reference sequence). The CDR3 is 15 amino acids. Trimming took off 0 bases at V and 6 bases at J, with 12 bases between the two ends. The CDR3 region is CASSYSGTETQPQHF. The DNA of the CDR3 is TGTGCCAGCAGTTACTCGGGGACTGAGACTCAGCCCCAGCATTTT.

This chain uses TRBV5-5 with TRBJ1-1; perhaps TRBD1 as D (6 bases). This CDR3 is 17 amino acids long. Trimming pared 4 bases from V and 3 bases from J, leaving 22 bases between. The germline gives CDR1 SGHKS, CDR2 YYEKEE (reference sequence). The CDR3 DNA reads TGTGCCAGCAGCATTGAACCGGGACACTCGGGGTACACTGAAGCTTTCTTT. Its protein product is CASSIEPGHSGYTEAFF.

J is TRBJ2-3 and V is TRBV5-4; D call uncertain. Germline values: CDR1 SGHNT, CDR2 YYREEE (reference sequence). CDR3 length: 13 amino acids. V dropped 7 bases and J dropped 1 base, with 10 bases sitting between them. The CDR3 DNA is TGTGCCAGCCTTCGTGCGGGCACAGATACGCAGTATTTT. Translation: CASLRAGTDTQYF.

CDR3 sequence reads: CASRHELSRTGTYNEQFF. DNA of the CDR3: TGCGCCAGCAGACACGAACTCTCCAGGACAGGGACGTACAATGAGCAGTTCTTC. This sequence joins TRBV23-1 and TRBJ2-1, with 8 bases fitting TRBD1. TRBV23-1 is an open reading frame, and its role is uncertain. J lost 4 bases, V lost 6 bases, and 17 bases had no gene match. CDR3 length equals 18 residues.

Concerning this clone itself: The junction does not match germline at one end; this may be a read error. This sequence joins TRBV7-9 and TRBJ1-3; D is unclear. The CDR3 sequence is 14 residues long. Per the germline V gene, CDR1 is SEHNR and CDR2 is FQNEAQ (reference sequence). For the CDR3, the DNA is TGTTCCAGCACCGAGATAATCTCTGGAAACACCATATATTTT. Residues: CSSTEIISGNTIYF.

The J gene is TRBJ1-1, the V gene TRBV29-1; 9 bases are shared with TRBD1. Trimming removed 4 bases from V and 4 bases from J; junction bases left unmatched: 4. CDR3 length: 13 residues. Looked up from germline, CDR1 is SQVTM and CDR2 is ANQGSEA. CDR3 nucleotides: TGCAGCGTTGTACTGGGACAGGGCACTGAAGCTTTCTTT. Its translation is CSVVLGQGTEAFF.

This sequence joins TRBV9 and TRBJ2-2, with 7 bases identical to TRBD2. Germline lookup yields CDR1 SGDLS and CDR2 YYNGEE. Trimming took 4 bases from V and 4 from J; bases not matched to a gene: 13. There are 17 residues in the CDR3. The CDR3 DNA follows: TGTGCCAGCAGCATCACCGAACTAGCGAGGCCCACCGGGGAGCTGTTTTTT. Translation: CASSITELARPTGELFF.

Concerning this clone itself: Because the CDR3 is missing its conserved closing phenylalanine or tryptophan, this is likely a read error. The chain is built from TRBV6-1 and TRBJ2-7, with TRBD1 matching 12 bases. J gave up 3 bases and V 5 bases, and 5 bases lay outside the gene matches. Germline CDR1 is MNHNS and CDR2 is SASEGT. The CDR3 runs to 15 residues. Here the CDR3 DNA reads TGTGCCAGCAGTAAGGGGACAGGGGGCTTCTACGAGCAGTACCTC. It encodes CASSKGTGGFYEQYL.

The J gene is TRBJ2-5, the V gene TRBV7-3; 11 positions match TRBD1. The J segment lost 4 bases and the V segment lost 5 bases, leaving 21 bases of the junction unmatched. Germline values: CDR1 SGHTA, CDR2 FQGTGA. CDR3 size: 20 residues. CDR3 in amino acids: CASSPPGQGAREGWAETQYF. The DNA of the CDR3 is TGTGCCAGCAGCCCACCCGGACAGGGGGCGCGAGAAGGGTGGGCAGAGACCCAGTACTTC.

This clone was recorded once. The rearrangement links TRBV7-8 to TRBJ1-1; D ambiguous. The germline CDR1 and CDR2 sequences are SGHVS and FQNEAQ. V lost 3 bases and J lost 1, with 9 bases in between. The CDR3 length is 14 residues. This chain's CDR3 is CASSFWAGNTEAFF. In DNA, the CDR3 is TGTGCCAGCAGCTTTTGGGCAGGGAACACTGAAGCTTTCTTT. Based on the CDR3 plus reference TRBV7-8 and TRBJ1-1, the full variable domain is GAGVSQSPRYKVAKRGQDVALRCDPISGHVSLFWYQQALGQGPEFLTYFQNEAQLDKSGLPSDRFFAERPEGSVSTLKIQRTQQEDSAVYLCASSFWAGNTEAFFGQGTRLTVV.

The rearrangement joins TRBV4-2 to TRBJ2-7, with a weak D call TRBD1 (6 bases). Germline values: CDR1 LGHNA, CDR2 YNFKEQ. V was clipped by 2 bases and J by 0 bases, with 11 bases between them. This CDR3 has 15 amino acids. CDR3 in DNA: TGTGCCAGCAGCCAACTGGACAGCAGCTCCTACGAGCAGTACTTC. It yields the protein CASSQLDSSSYEQYF.

This clone has just one count. The rearrangement joins TRBV6-4 to TRBJ1-5; maybe TRBD1 (6 bases). V was pared by 6 bases and J by 5 bases, with 11 bases between. The CDR3 has 13 amino acids. The germline V gene has CDR1 MRHNA and CDR2 SNTAGT. CDR3 sequence: CASSPSGDQPQHF. CDR3 in DNA: TGTGCCAGCAGCCCTTCAGGGGATCAGCCCCAGCATTTT.

The chain uses TRBV9 and TRBJ2-1; D is perhaps TRBD1 (5 bases). The CDR3 is 16 residues long. V was cut by 4 bases and J by 1 base, with 15 bases left in between. Per the germline V gene, CDR1 is SGDLS and CDR2 is YYNGEE. CDR3 in amino acids: CASSPQGSFSYNEQFF. The CDR3 nucleotides read TGTGCCAGCAGCCCCCAGGGTTCTTTTTCCTACAATGAGCAGTTCTTC.

The chain uses TRBV14 and TRBJ1-2, with TRBD1 matching over 8 bases. The germline V gene has CDR1 SGHDN and CDR2 FVKESK. V shed 1 base, J shed 6 bases, and the junction held 4 bases outside the gene matches. CDR3 length equals 14 residues. CDR3 region: CASSQVGTGNGYTF. In nucleotides, the CDR3 is TGTGCCAGCAGCCAAGTCGGGACAGGAAATGGCTACACCTTC.

This clone was observed a handful of times. J is TRBJ2-7 and V is TRBV27; TRBD2 aligns across 9 bases. This CDR3 has 15 amino acids. Germline CDR1 MNHEY, CDR2 SMNVEV (reference sequence). Unmatched junction bases numbered 7, after V lost 6 bases and J lost 1 base. The CDR3 DNA follows: TGTGCCAGCAGCACCCGGACTAGCGTTTCCTACGAGCAGTACTTC. This sequence encodes CASSTRTSVSYEQYF.

The V call is TRBV27, the J call TRBJ2-4, with TRBD1 as a possible D gene (6 bases). Germline CDR1 reads MNHEY; CDR2 reads SMNVEV (reference sequence). This CDR3 is built from 17 residues. Between the trimmed V and J ends, which lost 5 bases and 0 bases, there was a span of 17 bases. For the CDR3, the DNA is TGTGCCAGCAGTGGTTTAGCAGGGGAGCTAGCCAAAAACATTCAGTACTTC. This translates into CASSGLAGELAKNIQYF.

The chain recombines TRBV7-2 with TRBJ1-4; D is possibly TRBD1 (6 bases). Germline V lookup: CDR1 SGHTA, CDR2 FQGNSA. The ends were cut back, 1 base at V and 8 bases at J, with 14 bases in the middle. This CDR3 region has 15 residues. CDR3 DNA: TGTGCCAGCAGCTTAGTGGGGGCCTGGGGGGAAAAACTGTTTTTT. Translated: CASSLVGAWGEKLFF. Based on the CDR3 plus reference TRBV7-2 and TRBJ1-4, the full variable domain is GAGVSQSPSNKVTEKGKDVELRCDPISGHTALYWYRQSLGQGLEFLIYFQGNSAPDKSGLPSDRFSAERTGGSVSTLTIQRTQQEDSAVYLCASSLVGAWGEKLFFGSGTQLSVL.

The CDR3 bases are TGTGCCACCAGCAGAGCGGGGGGTACCTACAATGAGCAGTTCTTC. It codes for CATSRAGGTYNEQFF. The rearrangement joins TRBV15 to TRBJ2-1, with 7 positions matching TRBD2. Per the germline V gene, CDR1 is LNHNV and CDR2 is YYDKDF (reference sequence). J gave up 2 bases and V 1 base, and 2 bases lay outside the gene matches. The CDR3 spans 15 residues. Variable domain in full (rest from reference TRBV15 and TRBJ2-1): DAMVIQNPRYQVTQFGKPVTLSCSQTLNHNVMYWYQQKSSQAPKLLFHYYDKDFNNEADTPDNFQSRRPNTSFCFLDIRSPGLGDTAMYLCATSRAGGTYNEQFFGPGTRLTVL.

The chain recombines TRBV10-3 with TRBJ2-5; maybe TRBD1 (6 bases). The CDR3 length is 13 residues. Per germline, CDR1 ENHRY and CDR2 SYGVKD. The germline V and J ends were trimmed by 5 bases and 5 bases, with 12 bases remaining between them. CDR3: CAISSTGLETQYF. In nucleotides, the CDR3 is TGTGCCATCAGTTCGACAGGCTTGGAGACCCAGTACTTC.

This sequence joins TRBV2 and TRBJ2-5; the D gene is possibly TRBD1 (5 bases). V lost 1 base to trimming and J lost 4 bases, with 10 bases between them. CDR1 is SNHLY and CDR2 is FYNNEI in the germline V gene. This CDR3 is 14 amino acids long. CDR3 region: CASSEEGHIETQYF. In nucleotides, the CDR3 is TGTGCCAGCAGTGAAGAGGGGCACATAGAGACCCAGTACTTC.

This rearrangement joins TRBV7-2 to TRBJ2-2, with 12 bases matching TRBD2. CDR1 SGHTA and CDR2 FQGNSA come from the germline V gene. V shed 5 bases and J 7 bases; nucleotides not matched to a gene: 11. This CDR3 is 17 amino acids long. The CDR3: CASSRGLAGTRDGELFF. In DNA, the CDR3 is TGTGCCAGCAGCAGAGGACTAGCGGGGACCCGGGACGGGGAGCTGTTTTTT.